The rows below give T cell receptor beta chains drawn from one sample of a study of regulatory T cells in long-lasting Graves disease. MiXCR, run by TCRdb on the multiplex PCR reads, gives a single entry per CDR3 protein. This table holds about 330,000 distinct CDR3 sequences, around 15% found once. The sample was also reused in another study, on T cells in Graves' hyperthyroidism and ophthalmopathy.

The material sequenced was peripheral blood mononuclear cells (PBMCs), taken at new diagnosis, from a patient treated with antithyroid drugs. These TCRs come from a woman aged 18-29 years with Graves disease. Both conserved end residues are part of each CDR3. The D gene is left open where the match is weak. Some rows mark clone size as missing; the rest say once, few, many or name a class of expanded clone.

size,D,J,V,CDR3,DNA
many,NA,TRBJ2-1,TRBV3-1,CASSQDPQGDEQFF,TGTGCCAGCAGCCAAGACCCCCAAGGCGATGAGCAGTTCTTC
many,TRBD1,TRBJ2-3,TRBV6-1,CASSPRGTGGPIRGPDTQYF,TGTGCCAGCAGTCCTCGCGGGACAGGGGGCCCTATAAGGGGTCCAGATACGCAGTATTTT
many,NA,TRBJ2-2,TRBV15,CATSRSYTGELFF,TGTGCCACCAGCAGGAGCTACACCGGGGAGCTGTTTTTT
few,NA,TRBJ1-4,TRBV12-3/TRBV12-4,CASSRKGHGVNEKLFF,TGTGCCAGCAGCCGTAAGGGGCACGGGGTTAATGAAAAACTGTTTTTT
few,NA,TRBJ2-3,TRBV30,CAWSLTQGADTQYF,TGTGCCTGGAGCCTAACTCAGGGTGCAGATACGCAGTATTTT
many,NA,TRBJ2-2,TRBV20-1,CSAPDKNTGELFF,TGCAGTGCTCCCGACAAGAACACCGGGGAGCTGTTTTTT
NA,NA,TRBJ2-5,TRBV12-5,CASGLGAVQGGETQYF,TGTGCTAGTGGTTTAGGGGCCGTTCAGGGCGGCGAGACCCAGTACTTC
many,NA,TRBJ1-1,TRBV2,CASSERGGGSTEAFF,TGTGCCAGCAGTGAACGGGGGGGAGGGAGCACTGAAGCTTTCTTT
many,TRBD1,TRBJ2-5,TRBV6-5,CASSYNRDSQETQYF,TGTGCCAGCAGTTACAACCGGGACAGCCAAGAGACCCAGTACTTC
many,TRBD2,TRBJ2-3,TRBV3-1,CASSQVHVVRRESTDTQYF,TGTGCCAGCAGCCAAGTCCATGTGGTGCGGCGGGAGTCGACAGATACGCAGTATTTT
NA,NA,TRBJ2-1,TRBV12-3/TRBV12-4,CASSRGRSSYNEQFF,TGTGCCAGCAGTCGGGGACGGTCCTCCTACAATGAGCAGTTCTTC
NA,NA,TRBJ1-4,TRBV19,CASSILSAELFF,TGTGCCAGTAGTATACTGTCGGCGGAACTGTTTTTT
many,NA,TRBJ2-1,TRBV27,CASSPPGRFTYEQFF,TGTGCCAGCAGTCCTCCGGGACGATTCACCTATGAGCAGTTCTTC
many,NA,TRBJ2-3,TRBV27,CASSKGGADTQYF,TGTGCCAGTTCGAAGGGGGGGGCAGATACGCAGTATTTT
NA,NA,TRBJ1-1,TRBV6-1,CASRTGTTEAFF,TGTGCCAGCAGAACAGGGACCACTGAAGCTTTCTTT
many,NA,TRBJ1-5,TRBV7-9,CASSLDTGYQPQHF,TGTGCCAGCAGCTTGGACACGGGATATCAGCCCCAGCATTTT
few,NA,TRBJ1-1,TRBV27,CASSPGAAGEAFF,TGTGCCAGCAGTCCCGGGGCAGCGGGGGAAGCTTTCTTT
many,NA,TRBJ1-5,TRBV11-2,CASSLDSLSNQPQHF,TGTGCCAGCAGCTTAGACAGCCTTAGCAATCAGCCCCAGCATTTT
many,NA,TRBJ2-3,TRBV5-1,CASSLVSTDTQYF,TGTGCCAGCAGCTTGGTTAGCACAGATACGCAGTATTTT